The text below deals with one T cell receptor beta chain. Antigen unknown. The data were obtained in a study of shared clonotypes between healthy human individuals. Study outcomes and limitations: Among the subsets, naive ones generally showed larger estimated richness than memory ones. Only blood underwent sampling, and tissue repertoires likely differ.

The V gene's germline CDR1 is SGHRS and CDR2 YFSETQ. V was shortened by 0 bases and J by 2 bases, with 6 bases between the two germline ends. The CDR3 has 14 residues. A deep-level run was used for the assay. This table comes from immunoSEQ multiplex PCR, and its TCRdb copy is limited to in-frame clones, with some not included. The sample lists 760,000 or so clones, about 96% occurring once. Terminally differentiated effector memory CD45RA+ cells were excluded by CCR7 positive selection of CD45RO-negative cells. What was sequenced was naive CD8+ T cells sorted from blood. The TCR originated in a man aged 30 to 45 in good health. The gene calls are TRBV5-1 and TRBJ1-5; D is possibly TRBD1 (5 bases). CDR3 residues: CASSLVGGNQPQHF. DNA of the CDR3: TGCGCCAGCAGCTTGGTAGGGGGCAATCAGCCCCAGCATTTT.